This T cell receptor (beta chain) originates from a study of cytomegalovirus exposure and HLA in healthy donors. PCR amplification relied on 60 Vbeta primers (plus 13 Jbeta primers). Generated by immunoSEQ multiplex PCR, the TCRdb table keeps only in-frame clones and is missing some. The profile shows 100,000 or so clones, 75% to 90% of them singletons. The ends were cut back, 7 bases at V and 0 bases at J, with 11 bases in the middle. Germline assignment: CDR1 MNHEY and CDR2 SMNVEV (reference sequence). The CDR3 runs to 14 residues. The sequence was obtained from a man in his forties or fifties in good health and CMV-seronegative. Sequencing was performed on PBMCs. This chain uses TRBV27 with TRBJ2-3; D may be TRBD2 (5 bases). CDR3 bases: TGTGCCAGCATGTTGCGGGCGAGCACAGATACGCAGTATTTT. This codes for CASMLRASTDTQYF.